The rows below give T cell receptor beta chains drawn from one sample of a study of blood T cells in healthy people across ages. Each CDR3 protein is one row after TCRdb ran MiXCR on the 5' RACE reads. The data hold about 570,000 distinct CDR3 sequences, with approximately 27% observed a single time. Sample: blood. The receptors were sampled from a woman aged 70-85 years in good health. Each CDR3 is given with its conserved first and last residue. A D gene is named only where the DNA matches it firmly. Part of the rows lack a size; the others show once, few, many or a class for expanded clones.

>TRBV5-5|TRBJ2-7|11|-|many
TGTGCCAGCAGCCTACAATACGAGCAGTACTTC
CASSLQYEQYF
>TRBV7-3|TRBJ2-7|14|-|few
TGTGCCAGCAGGGACGACCCGAGCTCCTACGAGCAGTACTTC
CASRDDPSSYEQYF
>TRBV5-4|TRBJ2-1|15|TRBD2|few
TGTGCCAGCAGCCCTCTAGCGGGGGGCCCCAATGAGCAGTTCTTC
CASSPLAGGPNEQFF
>TRBV7-9|TRBJ2-3|12|-|many
TGTGCCAGCAGCTTTGTGACAGATACGCAGTATTTT
CASSFVTDTQYF
>TRBV20-1|TRBJ2-5|14|TRBD2|-
TGCAGTGCTAGAGCCGGACTAGCTAAAGAGACCCAGTACTTC
CSARAGLAKETQYF
>TRBV5-1|TRBJ1-3|15|-|-
TGCGCCAGCAGCCTTCAGGGGTCGCGAGGAAACACCATATATTTT
CASSLQGSRGNTIYF
>TRBV6-5|TRBJ2-1|14|-|few
TGTGCCAGCAGCTCCGAGAGGACAGTGAATGAGCAGTTCTTC
CASSSERTVNEQFF
>TRBV7-9|TRBJ2-5|17|-|few
TGTGCCAGCAGCGCAGGGGCTGGGGTACTCCTCCAAGAGACCCAGTACTTC
CASSAGAGVLLQETQYF
>TRBV7-2|TRBJ1-1|14|-|-
TGTGCCAGCAGCTTAGAAGTAGGGTTTACTGAAGCTTTCTTT
CASSLEVGFTEAFF
>TRBV20-1|TRBJ1-5|15|-|few
TGCAGTGCTAGAGAAGCAGGGGCCTACAATCAGCCCCAGCATTTT
CSAREAGAYNQPQHF
>TRBV6-2/TRBV6-3|TRBJ1-5|15|-|few
TGTGCCAGCAGCTCCACTAATCCTCCAGAGGGGCCCCAGCATTTT
CASSSTNPPEGPQHF
>TRBV25-1|TRBJ2-3|14|-|few
TGTGCCAGCAGTGAAAGGCGTTTGACAGGTACGCAGTATTTT
CASSERRLTGTQYF
>TRBV5-1|TRBJ2-5|14|-|-
TGCGCCAGCAGCTTGATCGGGTACCAAGAGACCCAGTACTTC
CASSLIGYQETQYF
>TRBV20-1|TRBJ2-7|20|TRBD2|-
TGCAGTGCTACGCGTCTTGAGATTACTAGCGGAAGTGTGTACTCCTACGAGCAGTACTTC
CSATRLEITSGSVYSYEQYF
>TRBV7-3|TRBJ2-2|15|-|few
TGTGCCAGCAGCTTCTTGGCCGGGCCCACCGGGGAGCTGTTTTTT
CASSFLAGPTGELFF
>TRBV9|TRBJ1-2|15|-|-
TGTGCCAGCAGCGTAGGTCAGGGAGGTAACTATGGCTACACCTTC
CASSVGQGGNYGYTF
>TRBV18|TRBJ1-1|17|-|few
TGTGCCAGCTCACCAAGGTTACGGGCCCTAATGAACACTGAAGCTTTCTTT
CASSPRLRALMNTEAFF
>TRBV7-2|TRBJ1-2|13|-|-
TGTGCCAGCAGCACAGTCGGGTACGGTGGCTACACCTTC
CASSTVGYGGYTF